A single sample gave rise to the 21 T cell receptor beta chains below, sequenced in a study of blood T cell repertoires in COVID-19. Produced via immunoSEQ multiplex PCR; TCRdb's table is partial and in-frame only. The sample lists approximately 280,000 clones, around nine tenths seen once, with nearly 7% in the top ten. The sequencing sample was made of peripheral blood. Receptor source: a woman in her twenties or thirties with COVID-19, enrolled during active disease.

CDR3 protein: CASSPTGVPGNTIYF. CDR3 sequence (DNA): TGTGCCAGCAGTCCAACAGGGGTTCCTGGAAACACCATATATTTT. The chain combines TRBV6-5 with TRBJ1-3; 7 bases agree with TRBD1. Unmatched junction bases numbered 6, after V lost 5 bases and J lost 2 bases. Germline CDR1 is MNHEY and CDR2 is SVGAGI. The CDR3 has 15 residues.

This clone occurred once. This chain uses TRBV7-9 with TRBJ1-5; TRBD1 matches at 10 bases. Germline assignment: CDR1 SEHNR and CDR2 FQNEAQ (reference sequence). The J segment lost 1 base and the V segment lost 4 bases, leaving 1 base of the junction unmatched. CDR3 length equals 15 residues. CDR3 region: CASSSDRGSNQPQHF. CDR3 coding DNA: TGTGCCAGCAGCTCGGACAGGGGGAGCAATCAGCCCCAGCATTTT.

V is TRBV27 and J is TRBJ2-7; 7 positions match TRBD2. CDR1 MNHEY and CDR2 SMNVEV come from the germline V gene (reference sequence). The CDR3 has 13 residues. Unmatched junction bases numbered 5, after V lost 8 bases and J lost 1 base. CDR3 sequence (DNA): TGTGCCAGCCGAGCGGGGACTTCCTACGAGCAGTACTTC. Translation gives CASRAGTSYEQYF.

This chain joins TRBV28 and TRBJ2-3, with TRBD1 matching over 7 bases. J gave up 2 bases and V 6 bases, and 5 bases lay outside the gene matches. CDR3 length equals 14 residues. Germline V gene sequence: CDR1 MDHEN, CDR2 SYDVKM. The CDR3 nucleotides read TGTGCCAGCAGACCGACAGGGCCCACAGATACGCAGTATTTT. Its protein is CASRPTGPTDTQYF.

J is TRBJ1-2 and V is TRBV30; D might be TRBD1 (6 bases). The CDR3 contains 12 residues. Germline CDR1 is GTSNPN and CDR2 is SVGIG (reference sequence). Trimming pared 1 base from V and 7 bases from J, leaving 10 bases between. The DNA for the CDR3 is TGTGCCTGGAGTGGCACAGGGCTTGGCTACACCTTC. Encoded protein: CAWSGTGLGYTF.

This clone was observed once. This rearrangement joins TRBV3-1 (or the pseudogene TRBV3-2) to TRBJ2-5; D is undetermined. Germline lookup yields CDR1 LGHDT and CDR2 YNNKEL (reference sequence). This CDR3 is 14 amino acids long. V was trimmed by 2 bases and J by 10 bases, leaving 17 bases between them. CDR3 in DNA: TGTGCCAGCAGCCAATACACTCCTTCCTCGGGCCAGTACTTC. Translation gives CASSQYTPSSGQYF.

V is TRBV6-1 and J is TRBJ2-1; no definite D call. Germline CDR1 reads MNHNS; CDR2 reads SASEGT. CDR3 size: 16 residues. Trimming shortened V by 4 bases and J by 0 bases, and 13 bases separated the two germline ends. DNA of the CDR3: TGTGCCAGCAGTGCCACCACTACTTCCTCCTACAATGAGCAGTTCTTC. Translated, it gives CASSATTTSSYNEQFF.

The chain carries TRBV6-5 and TRBJ2-5; tentative D call: TRBD2 (6 bases). The V gene lost 2 bases and the J gene lost 1 base, with 8 bases spanning the gap. CDR3 length: 14 amino acids. Germline lookup yields CDR1 MNHEY and CDR2 SVGAGI. The CDR3 DNA sequence: TGTGCCAGCAGTTACGAGCGGGTCCAAGAGACCCAGTACTTC. Translation gives CASSYERVQETQYF.

The sample holds one count of this clone. The V call is TRBV7-9, the J call TRBJ2-1; 11 nucleotides agree with TRBD2. This CDR3 comprises 17 residues. J gave up 7 bases and V 3 bases, and 11 bases lay outside the gene matches. CDR1 and CDR2 (germline): SEHNR, FQNEAQ (reference sequence). CDR3 DNA sequence: TGTGCCAGCAGCTTCCGTGGACTAGCGGGTGGGCATAATGAGCAGTTCTTC. This sequence encodes CASSFRGLAGGHNEQFF.

This CDR3 reads CASSRVVQGAYNEQFF. Here the CDR3 DNA reads TGTGCCAGCAGCAGAGTAGTCCAGGGGGCGTACAATGAGCAGTTCTTC. The chain links TRBV21-1 to TRBJ2-1; TRBD1, the table's D call, was not compared with the DNA. TRBV21-1 counts as a pseudogene. The length of the CDR3 is 16 residues.

This chain links TRBV7-9 with TRBJ2-1; TRBD2 might be the D (6 bases). Germline V gene data show CDR1 as SEHNR and CDR2 as FQNEAQ (reference sequence). The CDR3 has 15 amino acids. Trimming took 5 bases from V and 7 from J, leaving 18 bases between them. CDR3 residues: CASSSFRRELNEQFF. The CDR3 nucleotides are TGTGCCAGCAGCAGCTTTAGGCGGGAATTAAATGAGCAGTTCTTC.

The chain joins TRBV4-2 to TRBJ2-2, with TRBD2 matching 9 bases. Germline CDR1 is LGHNA and CDR2 is YNFKEQ. This CDR3 is built from 16 residues. The V and J ends lost 2 bases and 6 bases, in that order; junction bases with no gene match: 7. In DNA form, the CDR3 reads TGTGCCAGCAGCCAAAAGAGCGGGAGGTTCTCCGGGGAGCTGTTTTTT. This sequence encodes CASSQKSGRFSGELFF.

J is TRBJ1-3 and V is TRBV27, with a possible D match to TRBD1 (5 bases). The ends were cut back, 5 bases at V and 0 bases at J, with 14 bases in the middle. Germline CDR1 is MNHEY and CDR2 is SMNVEV (reference sequence). There are 16 residues in the CDR3. CDR3 sequence: CASSPGHMLSGNTIYF. The DNA of the CDR3 is TGTGCCAGCAGTCCCGGACATATGCTCTCTGGAAACACCATATATTTT.

The V gene is TRBV5-4, the J gene TRBJ2-2, with TRBD1 matching 7 bases. This CDR3 is built from 15 residues. CDR1 is SGHNT, CDR2 YYREEE, per germline (reference sequence). Trimming removed 4 bases from V and 7 bases from J; junction bases left unmatched: 10. The CDR3: CASSGAGTESGELFF. The CDR3 region has the DNA TGTGCCAGCAGCGGGGCCGGGACAGAGAGCGGGGAGCTGTTTTTT.

This sequence joins TRBV5-5 and TRBJ1-1, with a tentative D call TRBD1 (5 bases). This CDR3 has 15 residues. CDR1 is SGHKS, CDR2 YYEKEE, per germline (reference sequence). Deletions cut 0 bases from V and 2 bases from J, with 11 bases between. The CDR3 bases are TGTGCCAGCAGCTTGGAACTTGGGGCTAACACTGAAGCTTTCTTT. Amino acid sequence: CASSLELGANTEAFF. The variable domain in full, with the rest retrieved from reference TRBV5-5 and TRBJ1-1, is DAGVTQSPTHLIKTRGQQVTLRCSPISGHKSVSWYQQVLGQGPQFIFQYYEKEERGRGNFPDRFSARQFPNYSSELNVNALLLGDSALYLCASSLELGANTEAFFGQGTRLTVV.

The V and J genes are TRBV24-1 and TRBJ1-5; 10 bases align to TRBD1. This CDR3 region has 15 residues. The V and J ends lost 3 bases and 5 bases, in that order; junction bases with no gene match: 3. Germline loops: CDR1 KGHDR, CDR2 SFDVKD. CDR3 bases: TGTGCCACCAGTGATACCGGGACAGGGGATCAGCCCCAGCATTTT. It yields the protein CATSDTGTGDQPQHF.

The rearrangement joins TRBV10-2 to TRBJ1-5, with 9 bases identical to TRBD1. V was clipped by 5 bases and J by 4 bases; unmatched bases: 6. This CDR3 is built from 15 residues. Per the germline V gene, CDR1 is WSHSY and CDR2 is SAAADI. The DNA of the CDR3 is TGCGCCAGCAGTTTTGGACAGGGGTGGAATCAGCCCCAGCATTTT. It encodes CASSFGQGWNQPQHF.

The chain recombines TRBV3-1 (or the pseudogene TRBV3-2) with TRBJ2-2; 7 nucleotides line up with TRBD2. V was clipped by 1 base and J by 4 bases; unmatched bases: 6. This CDR3 is 16 amino acids long. Germline lookup yields CDR1 LGHDT and CDR2 YNNKEL (reference sequence). CDR3 DNA sequence: TGTGCCAGCAGCCAAGTAGGCGGGAGTTTCACCGGGGAGCTGTTTTTT. Residues: CASSQVGGSFTGELFF.

The chain has TRBV10-2 and TRBJ2-5, with 7 bases that match TRBD1. V lost 6 bases, J lost 4 bases, and 5 bases stayed unmatched. The CDR3 is 13 residues long. Germline values: CDR1 WSHSY, CDR2 SAAADI. CDR3 sequence (DNA): TGCGCCAGCAGAGCATCAGGGGGAGAGACCCAGTACTTC. Its protein product is CASRASGGETQYF.

J is TRBJ1-1 and V is TRBV9, with 9 bases that match TRBD1. With 2 bases clipped from V and 0 bases from J, the junction kept 11 bases outside the gene matches. Germline CDR1 reads SGDLS; CDR2 reads YYNGEE. CDR3 size: 18 residues. CDR3 loop: CASSVARTGGALNTEAFF. The CDR3 region has the DNA TGTGCCAGCAGCGTCGCTCGTACAGGGGGCGCACTGAACACTGAAGCTTTCTTT.

This clone appeared a few times. The V gene is TRBV28, the J gene TRBJ1-6; D may be TRBD1 (5 bases). Trimming took off 7 bases at V and 7 bases at J, with 14 bases between the two ends. The CDR3 extends over 14 amino acids. The germline gives CDR1 MDHEN, CDR2 SYDVKM. CDR3 protein: CASNGGVGNSPLHF. DNA for the CDR3: TGTGCCAGCAACGGGGGTGTAGGGAATTCACCCCTCCACTTT.